The source of this T cell receptor (beta chain) is a study of OX40 agonist ivuxolimab in advanced cancers. About the research overall: Ivuxolimab, an agonist antibody against OX40 (CD134), was given to patients. Partial responses were achieved by three patients: one hepatocellular carcinoma, two cutaneous melanoma.

Method: immunoSEQ multiplex PCR; TCRdb's copy keeps in-frame clones and lacks some. There are tens of thousands of clones in the sample; roughly 85% occur only once, and less than 15% lies in the top ten. Autoimmune disease history or systemic immunosuppression disqualified patients. This clone was seen a handful of times. Its antigen is not known. General study findings and limits: Expanded clones belonging to CD8+ T cells outnumbered, on average, those of CD4+.

V was trimmed by 8 bases and J by 5 bases, leaving 6 bases between them. Looked up from germline, CDR1 is SEHNR and CDR2 is FQNEAQ (reference sequence). The CDR3 is 11 residues long. The clonotype was recovered from an adult with an advanced solid tumor such as melanoma, head and neck, liver or kidney cancer. The sample in question was CD4+ or CD8+ T cells sorted from blood, obtained in a trial of the OX40 agonist ivuxolimab. The chain couples TRBV7-9 to TRBJ2-2, with a possible D match to TRBD2 (6 bases). CDR3 DNA: TGTGCCAGCCGGGGGACCGGGGAGCTGTTTTTT. It codes for CASRGTGELFF.